Listed here are 14 T cell receptor beta chains from one sample, sequenced in a study of blood T cell repertoires in COVID-19. TCRdb's copy holds only in-frame clones and misses some; the assay was immunoSEQ multiplex PCR. The sample includes roughly 350,000 clones, 85% to 90% of them seen just once. Sequencing input: peripheral blood. Receptors originate from a woman between 45 and 60 years old with active or convalescent COVID-19.

This rearrangement joins TRBV4-1 to TRBJ2-7; D is possibly TRBD1 (6 bases). The V end was cut by 5 bases, the J end by 5 bases, with 13 bases between. Looked up from germline, CDR1 is MGHRA and CDR2 is YSYEKL. This CDR3 is built from 13 residues. The CDR3 protein is CASSTGQGHEQYF. CDR3 coding DNA: TGCGCCAGCAGCACAGGGCAGGGCCACGAGCAGTACTTC.

About this clone: Other DNA sequences within the sample encode an identical CDR3. The chain joins TRBV5-1 to TRBJ1-1; the match to TRBD1 covers 9 bases. The V segment lost 0 bases and the J segment 1 base; nucleotides outside the gene matches: 1. Germline V gives CDR1 SGHRS, CDR2 YFSETQ. There are 15 residues in the CDR3. The CDR3 DNA reads TGCGCCAGCAGCTTGGCGGGACAGGGGAACACTGAAGCTTTCTTT. Its protein product is CASSLAGQGNTEAFF.

This sequence joins TRBV4-2 and TRBJ1-3; D call uncertain. V lost 0 bases and J 8 bases, leaving 8 bases between the germline ends. The germline gives CDR1 LGHNA, CDR2 YNFKEQ. This CDR3 is 13 amino acids long. Written as DNA, the CDR3 is TGTGCCAGCAGCCAAGAGGAGGGAGACACCATATATTTT. Its translation is CASSQEEGDTIYF.

V is TRBV5-1 and J is TRBJ1-2; 12 nucleotides line up with TRBD1. This CDR3 is 15 amino acids long. After removal of 5 bases from V and 7 bases from J, the junction contained 9 bases not matched to a gene. Germline CDR1 and CDR2: SGHRS and YFSETQ. In nucleotides, the CDR3 is TGCGCCAGCAGTTTTTGGGACAGGGGGCGGCCTGGCTACACCTTC. Translation gives CASSFWDRGRPGYTF. Filled out from reference TRBV5-1 and TRBJ1-2, the complete variable domain reads KAGVTQTPRYLIKTRGQQVTLSCSPISGHRSVSWYQQTPGQGLQFLFEYFSETQRNKGNFPGRFSGRQFSNSRSEMNVSTLELGDSALYLCASSFWDRGRPGYTFGSGTRLTVV.

The chain couples TRBV12-3 or TRBV12-4 to TRBJ1-2; TRBD1 might be the D (6 bases). The V and J ends lost 5 bases and 5 bases respectively, with 12 bases between them. The CDR3 spans 13 residues. The CDR3 region is CASSPRDTYGYTF. The CDR3 coding sequence is TGTGCCAGCAGTCCCCGGGACACGTATGGCTACACCTTC.

This clone was picked up a small number of times. V gene TRBV6-5 combines with J gene TRBJ2-3; tentatively, D is TRBD2 (6 bases). In germline, CDR1 is MNHEY, CDR2 SVGAGI. V lost 10 bases and J 2 bases, leaving 16 bases between the germline ends. The CDR3 consists of 14 residues. The CDR3 protein is CATWDSATTDTQYF. Here the CDR3 DNA reads TGTGCCACCTGGGACTCGGCGACCACAGATACGCAGTATTTT.

The chain uses TRBV7-2 and TRBJ1-3, with D perhaps matching TRBD1 (5 bases). Trimming removed 2 bases from V and 1 base from J, with 9 bases in between. Germline loops: CDR1 SGHTA, CDR2 FQGNSA. The CDR3 has 15 amino acids. CDR3 sequence (DNA): TGTGCCAGCAGCTTAAGCCAGGGATCTGGAAACACCATATATTTT. Translated: CASSLSQGSGNTIYF.

The rearrangement links TRBV6-5 to TRBJ2-7; 8 bases match TRBD1. V was pared by 2 bases and J by 3 bases, with 9 bases of the junction left unmatched. CDR1 and CDR2 from the germline V gene are MNHEY and SVGAGI. The CDR3 spans 16 residues. The DNA for the CDR3 is TGTGCCAGCAGTTACGGACCCGGGACAGGACACTACGAGCAGTACTTC. Its protein product is CASSYGPGTGHYEQYF.

This chain uses TRBV7-9 with TRBJ1-5; the D gene is possibly TRBD1 (5 bases). The CDR3 consists of 12 residues. V lost 5 bases and J 6 bases, leaving 8 bases between the germline ends. Germline assignment: CDR1 SEHNR and CDR2 FQNEAQ (reference sequence). In nucleotides, the CDR3 is TGTGCCAGCAGCATGGGGGGTCAGCCCCAGCATTTT. Translating gives CASSMGGQPQHF.

In this sample, this clone turned up a few times. The chain couples TRBV18 to TRBJ1-5; 7 bases align to TRBD1. Germline V CDR1 and CDR2: KGHSH, LQKENI. V lost 5 bases, J lost 7 bases, and 5 bases stayed unmatched. This CDR3 contains 13 residues. The CDR3 loop is CASSTDRTQPQHF. The DNA of the CDR3 is TGTGCCAGCTCAACGGACAGGACCCAGCCCCAGCATTTT.

This chain joins TRBV6-4 and TRBJ2-7; 8 bases fit TRBD2. The CDR3 length is 14 residues. V gave up 4 bases and J gave up 2 bases; unmatched junction bases: 4. CDR1 and CDR2 (germline): MRHNA, SNTAGT. The CDR3 nucleotides are TGTGCCAGCAGTGTTGTAGCGGGAACCTACGAGCAGTACTTC. It specifies CASSVVAGTYEQYF.

The V gene is TRBV10-3, the J gene TRBJ1-1; 10 bases map to TRBD1. Germline CDR1 and CDR2: ENHRY and SYGVKD. The CDR3 extends over 16 amino acids. V dropped 4 bases and J dropped 0; count of bases not matched to a gene: 5. CDR3 protein: CAISAGQGILNTEAFF. CDR3 coding DNA: TGTGCCATCAGTGCGGGACAGGGGATTTTGAACACTGAAGCTTTCTTT.

The gene calls are TRBV7-2 and TRBJ2-7, with 9 bases matching TRBD2. The CDR3 consists of 14 residues. V trimming: 3 bases; J trimming: 0 bases; junction bases outside the gene matches: 0. Germline CDR1 SGHTA, CDR2 FQGNSA. The CDR3 here is CASSFSGSSYEQYF. The CDR3 DNA reads TGTGCCAGCAGCTTTAGCGGGAGCTCCTACGAGCAGTACTTC.

This clone was observed once. The chain uses TRBV19 and TRBJ1-3; 9 bases fit TRBD1. The J segment lost 4 bases and the V segment lost 3 bases, leaving 7 bases of the junction unmatched. This CDR3 contains 16 residues. Germline V gene sequence: CDR1 LNHDA, CDR2 SQIVND (reference sequence). The CDR3 loop reads CASSIAGTGPGNTIYF. The CDR3 DNA is TGTGCCAGTAGTATCGCTGGGACAGGGCCAGGAAACACCATATATTTT.